Each of the 30 T cell receptor beta chains below was sequenced from the same sample in a study of coeliac disease (dated by TCRdb to between 2020 and 2023). The protocol used for the library was the immunoSEQ multiplex PCR assay. Not all clones reach the TCRdb copy of this immuneACCESS table, which keeps in-frame sequences only. Checked studies attribute under half of the gap to unresolved V genes and leave the rest unexplained. The sample has roughly 3,100 clones on record, about 71% of them singletons. Of the sample, less than 20% is held by the ten largest clones. The sequenced material came from intraepithelial lymphocytes from the gut. Per the publication, the cell subset or site label means: intraepithelial cell (IEC) fraction of small intestinal biopsy. The source is a man aged 18 to 29 with celiac disease on a gluten-free diet.

The chain joins TRBV19 to TRBJ1-2, with D hard to call. Looked up from germline, CDR1 is LNHDA and CDR2 is SQIVND (reference sequence). The CDR3 extends over 14 amino acids. V was trimmed by 3 bases and J by 7 bases, leaving 15 bases between them. CDR3 residues: CASSIPSRVGGYTF. CDR3 nucleotides: TGTGCCAGTAGTATCCCTAGCCGTGTGGGTGGCTACACCTTC. The whole variable domain, remainder taken from reference TRBV19 and TRBJ1-2, is DGGITQSPKYLFRKEGQNVTLSCEQNLNHDAMYWYRQDPGQGLRLIYYSQIVNDFQKGDIAEGYSVSREKKESFPLTVTSAQKNPTAFYLCASSIPSRVGGYTFGSGTRLTVV.

There are a few counts of this clone. J is TRBJ1-1 and V is TRBV7-9; D gene uncertain. Per germline, CDR1 SEHNR and CDR2 FQNEAQ (reference sequence). The V end lost 2 bases, the J end lost 5 bases, and 12 bases lay between the germline ends. The CDR3 contains 14 residues. CDR3 sequence reads: CASSLISSRTEAFF. The CDR3 DNA follows: TGTGCCAGCAGCTTAATTTCGAGTAGAACTGAAGCTTTCTTT.

The chain couples TRBV6-5 to TRBJ2-2, with 9 bases matching TRBD2. Germline CDR1 MNHEY, CDR2 SVGAGI. Trimming cost V 7 bases and J 2 bases; bases outside gene matches: 2. The CDR3 length is 14 residues. This CDR3 is CASTSGTNTGELFF. The CDR3 bases are TGTGCCAGCACTAGCGGGACTAACACCGGGGAGCTGTTTTTT.

V is TRBV6-1 and J is TRBJ2-7; TRBD1 aligns across 7 bases. Germline V CDR1 and CDR2: MNHNS, SASEGT. With V trimmed by 6 bases and J by 0 bases, 2 bases remained unmatched. The CDR3 extends over 13 amino acids. In DNA, the CDR3 is TGTGCCAGCAGCAGGGGGTACTCCTACGAGCAGTACTTC. This encodes CASSRGYSYEQYF.

This clone was counted only a few times. This chain uses TRBV14 with TRBJ1-3; TRBD1 agrees at 8 bases. The CDR3 length is 15 residues. The germline V gene encodes CDR1 SGHDN and CDR2 FVKESK. Losses at the gene ends were 1 base for V and 14 bases for J; bases not matched to a gene: 13. The CDR3 coding sequence is TGTGCCAGCAGCCAAGGGGGCCTGACAGGGGAAGCCTTATATTTT. Translation: CASSQGGLTGEALYF. The full variable domain, completed using reference TRBV14 and TRBJ1-3, is EAGVTQFPSHSVIEKGQTVTLRCDPISGHDNLYWYRRVMGKEIKFLLHFVKESKQDESGMPNNRFLAERTGGTYSTLKVQPAELEDSGVYFCASSQGGLTGEALYFGEGSWLTVV.

The V and J genes are TRBV4-3 and TRBJ2-1, with 11 bases fitting TRBD2. The CDR3 runs 18 residues. Germline CDR1 is LGHNA and CDR2 is YSLEER. V lost 3 bases and J lost 3; bases outside the gene matches: 10. The DNA for the CDR3 is TGCGCCAGCAGCCAGATAGGGACTAGCGGAAAATTCTACAATGAGCAGTTCTTC. This codes for CASSQIGTSGKFYNEQFF.

The rearrangement links TRBV5-4 to TRBJ1-1, with TRBD1 identical over 7 bases. Unmatched junction bases numbered 10, after V lost 4 bases and J lost 1 base. The CDR3 runs to 16 residues. Germline V lookup: CDR1 SGHNT, CDR2 YYREEE (reference sequence). The CDR3 nucleotides are TGTGCCAGCAGCACGGCCAGGGGGAGTGGGAACACTGAAGCTTTCTTT. Translation gives CASSTARGSGNTEAFF. Variable domain in full (rest from reference TRBV5-4 and TRBJ1-1): ETGVTQSPTHLIKTRGQQVTLRCSSQSGHNTVSWYQQALGQGPQFIFQYYREEENGRGNFPPRFSGLQFPNYSSELNVNALELDDSALYLCASSTARGSGNTEAFFGQGTRLTVV.

This chain links TRBV11-2 with TRBJ2-5; a possible D gene is TRBD2 (7 bases). Trimming removed 3 bases at V and 4 bases at J, with 12 bases between. Per the germline V gene, CDR1 is SGHAT and CDR2 is FQNNGV. The CDR3 spans 14 residues. The CDR3 bases are TGTGCCAGCAGCTTGGGCGGGGGCCCAGAGACCCAGTACTTC. As protein: CASSLGGGPETQYF.

The V and J genes are TRBV27 and TRBJ1-5; 7 positions match TRBD1. The CDR3 has 18 amino acids. V gave up 6 bases and J gave up 2 bases; unmatched junction bases: 16. Germline V gene data show CDR1 as MNHEY and CDR2 as SMNVEV (reference sequence). In DNA form, the CDR3 reads TGTGCCAGCAGGGCCGGGACAGATAATTATATCCGCAATCAGCCCCAGCATTTT. As protein: CASRAGTDNYIRNQPQHF.

This sequence joins TRBV30 and TRBJ2-1, with TRBD2 matching 13 bases. The CDR3 covers 14 residues. Germline loops: CDR1 GTSNPN, CDR2 SVGIG (reference sequence). The trim removed 4 bases at V and 9 bases at J, leaving 6 bases unmatched. The CDR3 DNA sequence: TGTGCCTGGACACTACTAGCGGGGGGGGCTGAGCAGTTCTTC. Its protein is CAWTLLAGGAEQFF.

The chain is built from TRBV4-2 and TRBJ2-7, with TRBD2 as a possible D gene (6 bases). V was clipped by 0 bases and J by 1 base, with 19 bases between them. The CDR3 covers 18 residues. From germline, CDR1 is LGHNA and CDR2 YNFKEQ. The CDR3: CASSQEGVGRDGSYEQYF. For the CDR3, the DNA is TGTGCCAGCAGCCAAGAGGGAGTAGGGCGGGACGGGTCCTACGAGCAGTACTTC.

This clone was recorded once. This CDR3 reads CASRGLAGGRETQYF. CDR3 nucleotide sequence: TGTGCCAGCAGGGGACTAGCGGGGGGGCGAGAGACCCAGTACTTC. This sequence joins TRBV6-6 and TRBJ2-5; TRBD2 matches at 16 bases. Unmatched junction bases numbered 2, after V lost 6 bases and J lost 4 bases. The CDR3 runs 15 residues. Germline CDR1 is MNHNY and CDR2 is SVGAGI (reference sequence).

The chain joins TRBV2 to TRBJ1-2; D gene unclear. Germline loops: CDR1 SNHLY, CDR2 FYNNEI. V lost 5 bases and J 2 bases, leaving 18 bases between the germline ends. This CDR3 has 16 residues. The CDR3 here is CASSPTPPPRNYGYTF. The DNA for the CDR3 is TGTGCCAGCAGTCCCACCCCGCCTCCTAGGAACTATGGCTACACCTTC. Filled out from reference TRBV2 and TRBJ1-2, the complete variable domain reads EPEVTQTPSHQVTQMGQEVILRCVPISNHLYFYWYRQILGQKVEFLVSFYNNEISEKSEIFDDQFSVERPDGSNFTLKIRSTKLEDSAMYFCASSPTPPPRNYGYTFGSGTRLTVV.

The genes are TRBV11-2 and TRBJ2-1, with D possibly being TRBD1 (6 bases). Germline V gene data show CDR1 as SGHAT and CDR2 as FQNNGV. V was clipped by 5 bases and J by 6 bases, with 20 bases between them. The CDR3 has 16 amino acids. The CDR3 DNA is TGTGCCAGCAGCGGACCGCAGGGGTATTCACCCAATGAGCAGTTCTTC. It yields the protein CASSGPQGYSPNEQFF.

This chain joins TRBV11-2 and TRBJ2-5; D may be TRBD1 (7 bases). The germline V gene has CDR1 SGHAT and CDR2 FQNNGV. Trimming left V 1 base short and J 1 base short, with 16 bases between. This CDR3 comprises 17 residues. The DNA for the CDR3 is TGTGCCAGCAGCTTAGGGGATACGGGGGACAGCCAAGAGACCCAGTACTTC. Translating gives CASSLGDTGDSQETQYF.

The V call is TRBV5-4, the J call TRBJ2-3; TRBD2 agrees at 14 bases. The CDR3 covers 18 residues. J gave up 6 bases and V 4 bases, and 13 bases lay outside the gene matches. CDR1 is SGHNT and CDR2 is YYREEE in the germline V gene (reference sequence). CDR3 sequence: CASSLGLAGGPRQDTQYF. CDR3 coding DNA: TGTGCCAGCAGCCTAGGACTAGCGGGGGGCCCCCGTCAGGATACGCAGTATTTT. The full variable domain, completed using reference TRBV5-4 and TRBJ2-3, is ETGVTQSPTHLIKTRGQQVTLRCSSQSGHNTVSWYQQALGQGPQFIFQYYREEENGRGNFPPRFSGLQFPNYSSELNVNALELDDSALYLCASSLGLAGGPRQDTQYFGPGTRLTVL.

This clone was observed a few times. V and J are TRBV5-4 and TRBJ2-1, with 8 nucleotides matching TRBD2. Trimming took 4 bases from V and 8 from J; bases not matched to a gene: 2. The CDR3 is 12 residues long. Germline CDR1 reads SGHNT; CDR2 reads YYREEE (reference sequence). CDR3 nucleotide sequence: TGTGCCAGCAGCCCGCGGGGGGATGAGCAGTTCTTC. It encodes CASSPRGDEQFF.

The V and J genes are TRBV5-1 and TRBJ1-1; 8 bases map to TRBD1. This CDR3 is 15 amino acids long. J lost 4 bases, V lost 4 bases, and 9 bases had no gene match. Germline V gene data show CDR1 as SGHRS and CDR2 as YFSETQ. CDR3 protein: CASSLVGQGTTEAFF. CDR3 coding DNA: TGCGCCAGCAGCCTAGTCGGACAGGGTACCACTGAAGCTTTCTTT.

This chain links TRBV4-2 with TRBJ2-1, with 10 bases identical to TRBD2. Germline-derived CDR1 and CDR2 are LGHNA and YNFKEQ. Trimming removed 2 bases from V and 2 bases from J; junction bases left unmatched: 3. This CDR3 has 16 amino acids. The CDR3 here is CASSQTSGATYNEQFF. DNA for the CDR3: TGTGCCAGCAGCCAAACTAGCGGGGCGACCTACAATGAGCAGTTCTTC.

The table lists this clone with a count of one. The V call is TRBV30, the J call TRBJ1-2; D might be TRBD1 (6 bases). CDR3 length equals 14 residues. The V end was cut by 5 bases, the J end by 1 base, with 14 bases between. The germline V gene encodes CDR1 GTSNPN and CDR2 SVGIG (reference sequence). The CDR3 bases are TGTGCCTGGCGGGACACACGCCGTAACTATGGCTACACCTTC. The encoded protein is CAWRDTRRNYGYTF.

The chain couples TRBV7-3 to TRBJ2-7, with D unresolved. Germline V gene data show CDR1 as SGHTA and CDR2 as FQGTGA. The CDR3 has 13 amino acids. The V gene lost 2 bases and the J gene lost 6 bases, with 11 bases spanning the gap. The CDR3 DNA follows: TGTGCCAGCAGCTTACCCAGGATGAGCGAGCAGTACTTC. It codes for CASSLPRMSEQYF.

The rearrangement links TRBV5-4 to TRBJ2-7; perhaps TRBD1 as D (5 bases). V lost 0 bases and J 4 bases, leaving 11 bases between the germline ends. There are 14 residues in the CDR3. CDR1 is SGHNT, CDR2 YYREEE, per germline (reference sequence). CDR3 loop: CASSLVGRIYEQYF. CDR3 bases: TGTGCCAGCAGCTTGGTGGGGCGAATATACGAGCAGTACTTC.

The CDR3 loop is CASSSSMGLYEQYF. The CDR3 DNA sequence: TGTGCCAGCAGTTCATCGATGGGGCTCTACGAGCAGTACTTC. J is TRBJ2-7 and V is TRBV27, with D tentatively TRBD1 (5 bases). This CDR3 region has 14 residues. V was trimmed by 4 bases and J by 3 bases, leaving 13 bases between them. From germline, CDR1 is MNHEY and CDR2 SMNVEV (reference sequence).

The chain has TRBV29-1 and TRBJ2-2; 7 nucleotides agree with TRBD1. The V gene's germline CDR1 is SQVTM and CDR2 ANQGSEA. Losses at the gene ends were 3 bases for V and 0 bases for J; bases not matched to a gene: 7. The CDR3 is 16 residues long. The chain's CDR3 is CSVEGQLVTNTGELFF. The CDR3 nucleotides read TGCAGCGTTGAGGGACAGCTCGTCACGAACACCGGGGAGCTGTTTTTT.

This clone turned up a few times. The chain couples TRBV7-2 to TRBJ2-3; TRBD2 agrees at 16 bases. The ends lost 5 bases at V and 6 bases at J; junction bases unmatched: 8. The CDR3 loop spans 17 amino acids. Germline V gives CDR1 SGHTA, CDR2 FQGNSA. The CDR3 loop is CASSTGTSGGAGDTQYF. The CDR3 DNA follows: TGTGCCAGCAGCACGGGGACTAGCGGGGGGGCCGGGGATACGCAGTATTTT.

The count of this clone is one. V gene TRBV27 combines with J gene TRBJ1-1; 9 bases line up with TRBD1. In germline, CDR1 is MNHEY, CDR2 SMNVEV (reference sequence). V shed 5 bases, J shed 1 base, and the junction held 8 bases outside the gene matches. The CDR3 is made up of 16 amino acids. As DNA, the CDR3 is TGTGCCAGCAGTCCTGCACAGGGGGCGAGGAACACTGAAGCTTTCTTT. Its protein is CASSPAQGARNTEAFF.

The chain is built from TRBV9 and TRBJ1-3; 7 nucleotides agree with TRBD1. CDR3 length: 16 amino acids. Trimming removed 2 bases from V and 2 bases from J; junction bases left unmatched: 7. Germline-derived CDR1 and CDR2 are SGDLS and YYNGEE. The CDR3 sequence: CASSVQGQRTGNTIYF. CDR3 DNA sequence: TGTGCCAGCAGCGTCCAGGGACAGCGAACTGGAAACACCATATATTTT.

About this clone: Distinct nucleotide sequences in the sample also encode this CDR3. This chain joins TRBV5-4 and TRBJ1-1, with 12 bases that match TRBD1. Germline-derived CDR1 and CDR2 are SGHNT and YYREEE (reference sequence). Unmatched junction bases numbered 4, after V lost 4 bases and J lost 3 bases. This CDR3 is 15 amino acids long. In DNA, the CDR3 is TGTGCCAGCAGCGGTGGGACAGGGGGCTACACTGAAGCTTTCTTT. Translation: CASSGGTGGYTEAFF.

This chain joins TRBV7-2 and TRBJ2-1; D possibly corresponds to TRBD2 (8 bases). The germline V gene encodes CDR1 SGHTA and CDR2 FQGNSA. V lost 6 bases and J lost 9, with 30 bases in between. The CDR3 is 18 amino acids. DNA for the CDR3: TGTGCCAGCAGGCCCCTTTCGGCGGGGGGAGACAGGGATGGTGAGCAGTTCTTC. The encoded protein is CASRPLSAGGDRDGEQFF.

The chain carries TRBV4-3 and TRBJ2-1; possibly TRBD2 for D (6 bases). Trimming removed 0 bases from V and 6 bases from J, with 18 bases in between. Germline values: CDR1 LGHNA, CDR2 YSLEER. This CDR3 contains 17 residues. CDR3 DNA: TGCGCCAGCAGCCAAGAAAGGGAGACGGGAGAGGCCAATGAGCAGTTCTTC. Its protein is CASSQERETGEANEQFF.